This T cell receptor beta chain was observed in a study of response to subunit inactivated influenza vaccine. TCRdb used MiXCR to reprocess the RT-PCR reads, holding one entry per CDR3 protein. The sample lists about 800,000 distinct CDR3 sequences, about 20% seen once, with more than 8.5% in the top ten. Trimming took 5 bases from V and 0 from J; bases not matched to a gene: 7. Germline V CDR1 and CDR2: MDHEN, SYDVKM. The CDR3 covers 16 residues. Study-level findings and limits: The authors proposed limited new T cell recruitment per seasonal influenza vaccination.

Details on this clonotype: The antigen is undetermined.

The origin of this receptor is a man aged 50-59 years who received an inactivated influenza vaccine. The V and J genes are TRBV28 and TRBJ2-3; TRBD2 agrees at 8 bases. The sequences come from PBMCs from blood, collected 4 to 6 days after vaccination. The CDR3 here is CASSRRTSRSTDTQYF. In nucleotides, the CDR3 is TGTGCCAGCAGTAGAAGGACTAGCAGAAGCACAGATACGCAGTATTTT.